The 11 T cell receptor beta chains below come from one sample, sequenced in a study of T cell responses to AZD1222 COVID-19 vaccine. Method: immunoSEQ multiplex PCR; TCRdb's copy keeps in-frame clones and lacks some. The sample consists of more than 90,000 clones, 75% to 95% of them appearing once. The material was peripheral blood, obtained on day 0 of AZD1222 vaccination. These TCRs come from an adult in good health.

The chain is built from TRBV5-1 and TRBJ1-4; D remains ambiguous. Per the germline V gene, CDR1 is SGHRS and CDR2 is YFSETQ. Between the trimmed V and J ends, which lost 4 bases and 4 bases, there was a span of 14 bases. The length of the CDR3 is 15 residues. The chain's CDR3 is CASSRRAGINEKLFF. CDR3 bases: TGCGCCAGCAGCCGCCGGGCGGGTATTAATGAAAAACTGTTTTTT.

The V call is TRBV27, the J call TRBJ1-1; no reliable D call. The germline V and J ends were trimmed by 6 bases and 4 bases, with 15 bases remaining between them. The CDR3 is 14 amino acids. The germline CDR1 and CDR2 sequences are MNHEY and SMNVEV (reference sequence). The CDR3 here is CASSLGMAGTEAFF. In DNA form, the CDR3 reads TGTGCCAGCAGCTTAGGGATGGCAGGCACTGAAGCTTTCTTT.

The chain carries TRBV6-6 and TRBJ2-3; D not resolved. Trimming left V 5 bases short and J 2 bases short, with 14 bases between. Germline CDR1 reads MNHNY; CDR2 reads SVGAGI (reference sequence). The CDR3 is made up of 15 amino acids. CDR3 coding DNA: TGTGCCAGCAGTACGATAGGGTTTTACACAGATACGCAGTATTTT. Protein: CASSTIGFYTDTQYF.

V and J are TRBV30 and TRBJ2-3; 12 bases match TRBD2. The V and J ends lost 0 bases and 4 bases, in that order; junction bases with no gene match: 11. Germline V lookup: CDR1 GTSNPN, CDR2 SVGIG (reference sequence). CDR3 size: 18 residues. This chain's CDR3 is CAWSVSSGGAFASDTQYF. The CDR3 DNA is TGTGCCTGGAGTGTTTCTAGCGGGGGGGCCTTTGCTTCAGATACGCAGTATTTT.

V is TRBV4-1 and J is TRBJ1-2; tentative D call: TRBD1 (6 bases). Germline CDR1 and CDR2: MGHRA and YSYEKL. The V end was cut by 1 base, the J end by 2 bases, with 11 bases between. This CDR3 region has 15 residues. The CDR3 nucleotides read TGCGCCAGCAGCCAAGGGCACAGGGTGAACTATGGCTACACCTTC. This translates into CASSQGHRVNYGYTF.

The DNA for the CDR3 is TGCGCCAGCAGGGCCGACAGTACCATAGGGGGGACCCAGTACTTC. Its protein product is CASRADSTIGGTQYF. V and J are TRBV5-1 and TRBJ2-5; D might be TRBD1 (6 bases). This CDR3 contains 15 residues. V was cut by 5 bases and J by 7 bases, with 21 bases left in between. Germline assignment: CDR1 SGHRS and CDR2 YFSETQ. The full variable domain, with the rest looked up from reference TRBV5-1 and TRBJ2-5, is KAGVTQTPRYLIKTRGQQVTLSCSPISGHRSVSWYQQTPGQGLQFLFEYFSETQRNKGNFPGRFSGRQFSNSRSEMNVSTLELGDSALYLCASRADSTIGGTQYFGPGTRLLVL.

This sequence joins TRBV27 and TRBJ1-6; D ambiguous. Germline CDR1 reads MNHEY; CDR2 reads SMNVEV (reference sequence). Deletions cut 2 bases from V and 2 bases from J, with 4 bases between. The CDR3 consists of 14 residues. CDR3 in DNA: TGTGCCAGCAGTTTAGGGCCCTATAATTCACCCCTCCACTTT. Translated, it gives CASSLGPYNSPLHF.

This sequence joins TRBV6-5 and TRBJ2-1; 11 bases agree with TRBD2. CDR1 is MNHEY, CDR2 SVGAGI, per germline. This CDR3 comprises 16 residues. V lost 3 bases, J lost 7 bases, and 8 bases stayed unmatched. CDR3 nucleotides: TGTGCCAGCAGTTATACTAGCGGGGGTCTGGGGAATGAGCAGTTCTTC. Protein sequence: CASSYTSGGLGNEQFF.

Only a few counts were recorded for this clone. The chain has TRBV29-1 and TRBJ2-7; D may correspond to TRBD1 or TRBD2 (6 bases each). The CDR3 loop spans 15 amino acids. V shed 6 bases and J shed 3 bases, with 21 bases lying between them. Germline V gives CDR1 SQVTM, CDR2 ANQGSEA. The CDR3 DNA sequence: TGCAGCGTACCCCACTTGAGGAGGGGGGACTACGAGCAGTACTTC. Its translation is CSVPHLRRGDYEQYF.

The chain recombines TRBV5-1 with TRBJ1-1, with 8 bases identical to TRBD1. This CDR3 has 17 amino acids. CDR1 and CDR2 from the germline V gene are SGHRS and YFSETQ. Trimming cost V 3 bases and J 0 bases; bases outside gene matches: 10. CDR3 nucleotides: TGCGCCAGCAGCTGGAACGACAGGGGACTTATGAACACTGAAGCTTTCTTT. The encoded protein is CASSWNDRGLMNTEAFF.

V usage is TRBV12-3 or TRBV12-4 and J usage is TRBJ1-4; unclear D gene. The CDR3 extends over 13 amino acids. V was pared by 5 bases and J by 7 bases, with 11 bases between. The chain's CDR3 is CASSARQGEKLFF. The CDR3 DNA reads as TGTGCCAGCAGTGCCCGACAAGGTGAAAAACTGTTTTTT.